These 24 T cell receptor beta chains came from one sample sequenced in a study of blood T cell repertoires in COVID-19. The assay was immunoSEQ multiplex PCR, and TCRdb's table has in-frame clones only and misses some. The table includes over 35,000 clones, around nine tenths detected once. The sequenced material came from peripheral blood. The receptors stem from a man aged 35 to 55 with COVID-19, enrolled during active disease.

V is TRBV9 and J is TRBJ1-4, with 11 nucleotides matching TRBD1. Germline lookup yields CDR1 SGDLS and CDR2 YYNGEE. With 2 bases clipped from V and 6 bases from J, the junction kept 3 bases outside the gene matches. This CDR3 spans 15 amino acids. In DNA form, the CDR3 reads TGTGCCAGCAGCGTTAGGACAGGGGGCGATGAAAAACTGTTTTTT. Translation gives CASSVRTGGDEKLFF.

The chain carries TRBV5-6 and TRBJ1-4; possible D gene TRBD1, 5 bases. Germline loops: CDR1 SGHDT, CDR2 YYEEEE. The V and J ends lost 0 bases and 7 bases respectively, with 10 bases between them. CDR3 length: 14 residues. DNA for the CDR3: TGTGCCAGCAGCTTGGCAGGGATCGGTGAAAAACTGTTTTTT. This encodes CASSLAGIGEKLFF.

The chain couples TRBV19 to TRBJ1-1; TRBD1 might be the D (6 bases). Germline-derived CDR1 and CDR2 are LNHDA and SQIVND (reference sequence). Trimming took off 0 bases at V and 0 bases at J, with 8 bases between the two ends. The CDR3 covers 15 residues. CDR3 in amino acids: CASSIEQGVNTEAFF. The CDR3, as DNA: TGTGCCAGTAGTATAGAACAGGGTGTGAACACTGAAGCTTTCTTT.

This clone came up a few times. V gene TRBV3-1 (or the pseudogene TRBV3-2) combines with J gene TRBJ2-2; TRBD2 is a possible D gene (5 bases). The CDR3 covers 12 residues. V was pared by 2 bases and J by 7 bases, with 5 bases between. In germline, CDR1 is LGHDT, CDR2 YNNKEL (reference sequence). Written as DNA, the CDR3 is TGTGCCAGCAGCCAAAGCGGCGGGGAGCTGTTTTTT. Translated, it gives CASSQSGGELFF.

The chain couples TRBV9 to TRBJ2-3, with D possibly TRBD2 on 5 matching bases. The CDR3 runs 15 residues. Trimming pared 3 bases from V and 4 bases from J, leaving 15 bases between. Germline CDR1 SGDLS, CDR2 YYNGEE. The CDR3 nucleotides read TGTGCCAGCAGCGCTTTTTCGGGAAGCGCAGATACGCAGTATTTT. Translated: CASSAFSGSADTQYF.

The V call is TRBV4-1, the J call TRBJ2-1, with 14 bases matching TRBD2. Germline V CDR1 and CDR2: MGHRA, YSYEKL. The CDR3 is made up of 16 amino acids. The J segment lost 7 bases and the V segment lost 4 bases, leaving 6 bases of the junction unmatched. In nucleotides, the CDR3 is TGCGCCAGCAGCCCTCCGGGACTAGCGGGAGCAAATGAGCAGTTCTTC. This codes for CASSPPGLAGANEQFF.

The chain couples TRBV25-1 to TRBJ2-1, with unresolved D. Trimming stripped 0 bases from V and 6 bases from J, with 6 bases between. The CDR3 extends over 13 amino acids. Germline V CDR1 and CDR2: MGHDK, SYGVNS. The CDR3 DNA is TGTGCCAGCAGTGAATACGGTGCCAATGAGCAGTTCTTC. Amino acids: CASSEYGANEQFF. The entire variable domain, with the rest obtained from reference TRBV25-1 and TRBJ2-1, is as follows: EADIYQTPRYLVIGTGKKITLECSQTMGHDKMYWYQQDPGMELHLIHYSYGVNSTEKGDLSSESTVSRIRTEHFPLTLESARPSHTSQYLCASSEYGANEQFFGPGTRLTVL.

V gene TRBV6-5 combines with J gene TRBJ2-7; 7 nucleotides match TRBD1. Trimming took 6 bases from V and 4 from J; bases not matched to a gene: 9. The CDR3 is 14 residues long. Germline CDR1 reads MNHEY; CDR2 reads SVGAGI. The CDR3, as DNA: TGTGCCAGCAGGACGGGACAGAGTGATTACGAGCAGTACTTC. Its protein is CASRTGQSDYEQYF.

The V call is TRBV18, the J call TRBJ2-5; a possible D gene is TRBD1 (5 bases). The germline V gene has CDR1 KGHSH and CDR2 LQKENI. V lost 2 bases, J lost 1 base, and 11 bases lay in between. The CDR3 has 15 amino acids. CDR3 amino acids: CASSPDQGGQETQYF. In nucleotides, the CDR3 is TGTGCCAGCTCACCAGACCAGGGTGGCCAAGAGACCCAGTACTTC.

CDR3 DNA sequence: TGTGCCAGCAGCTTGGTAGCTGAGCAGTTCTTC. Amino acid sequence: CASSLVAEQFF. This chain uses TRBV5-6 with TRBJ2-1; unclear D gene. V was clipped by 0 bases and J by 9 bases, with 4 bases between them. Germline V gives CDR1 SGHDT, CDR2 YYEEEE. The CDR3 consists of 11 residues.

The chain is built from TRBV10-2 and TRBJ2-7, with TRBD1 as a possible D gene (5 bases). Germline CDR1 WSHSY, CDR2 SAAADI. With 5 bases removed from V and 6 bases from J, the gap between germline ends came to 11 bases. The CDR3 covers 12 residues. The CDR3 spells CASSIQGGEQYF. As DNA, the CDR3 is TGCGCCAGCAGTATCCAGGGCGGCGAGCAGTACTTC.

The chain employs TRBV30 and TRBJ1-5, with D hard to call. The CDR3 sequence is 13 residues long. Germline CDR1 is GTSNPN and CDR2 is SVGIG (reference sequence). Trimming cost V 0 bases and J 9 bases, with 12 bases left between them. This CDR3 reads CAWSVGEARPQHF. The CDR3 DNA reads TGTGCCTGGAGTGTCGGTGAGGCGCGGCCCCAGCATTTT. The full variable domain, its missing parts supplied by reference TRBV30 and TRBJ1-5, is SQTIHQWPATLVQPVGSPLSLECTVEGTSNPNLYWYRQAAGRGLQLLFYSVGIGQISSEVPQNLSASRPQDRQFILSSKKLLLSDSGFYLCAWSVGEARPQHFGDGTRLSIL.

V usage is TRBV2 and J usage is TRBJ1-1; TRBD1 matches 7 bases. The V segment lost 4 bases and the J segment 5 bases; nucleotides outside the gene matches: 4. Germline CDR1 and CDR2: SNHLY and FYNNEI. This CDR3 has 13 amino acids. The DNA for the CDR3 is TGTGCCAGCAGTGTGCACAGGGGAACTGAAGCTTTCTTT. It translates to CASSVHRGTEAFF.

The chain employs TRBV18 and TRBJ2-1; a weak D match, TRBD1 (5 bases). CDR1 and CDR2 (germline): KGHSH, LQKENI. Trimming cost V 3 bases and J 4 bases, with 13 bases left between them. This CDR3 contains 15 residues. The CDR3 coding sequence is TGTGCCAGCTCACCGAGGCAGGGCGAGTACAATGAGCAGTTCTTC. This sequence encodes CASSPRQGEYNEQFF. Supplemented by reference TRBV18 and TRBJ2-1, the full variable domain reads NAGVMQNPRHLVRRRGQEARLRCSPMKGHSHVYWYRQLPEEGLKFMVYLQKENIIDESGMPKERFSAEFPKEGPSILRIQQVVRGDSAAYFCASSPRQGEYNEQFFGPGTRLTVL.

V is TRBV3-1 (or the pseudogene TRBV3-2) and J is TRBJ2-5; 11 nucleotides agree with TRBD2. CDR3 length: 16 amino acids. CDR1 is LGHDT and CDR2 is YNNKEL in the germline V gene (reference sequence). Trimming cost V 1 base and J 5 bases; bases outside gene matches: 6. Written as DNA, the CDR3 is TGTGCCAGCAGCCAAGGAACTAGCGGGGGTAGGGAGACCCAGTACTTC. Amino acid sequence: CASSQGTSGGRETQYF.

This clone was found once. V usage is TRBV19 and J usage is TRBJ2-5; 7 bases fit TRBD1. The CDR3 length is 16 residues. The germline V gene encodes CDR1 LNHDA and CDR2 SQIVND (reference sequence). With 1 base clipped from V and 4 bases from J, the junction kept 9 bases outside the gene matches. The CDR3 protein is CASSIGQGVFSETQYF. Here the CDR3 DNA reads TGTGCCAGTAGTATAGGACAGGGCGTTTTTTCAGAGACCCAGTACTTC.

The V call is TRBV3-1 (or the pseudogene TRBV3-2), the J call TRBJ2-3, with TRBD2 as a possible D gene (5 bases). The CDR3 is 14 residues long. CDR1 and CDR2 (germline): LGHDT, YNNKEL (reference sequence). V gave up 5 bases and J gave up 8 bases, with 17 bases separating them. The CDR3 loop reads CASSSRTAPGTQYF. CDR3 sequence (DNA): TGTGCCAGCAGCTCTAGGACTGCCCCTGGTACGCAGTATTTT.

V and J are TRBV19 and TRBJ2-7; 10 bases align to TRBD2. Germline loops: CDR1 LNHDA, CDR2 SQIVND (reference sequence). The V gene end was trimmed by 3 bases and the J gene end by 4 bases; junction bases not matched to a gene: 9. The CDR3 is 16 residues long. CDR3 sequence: CASSISFTSGMYEQYF. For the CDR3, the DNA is TGTGCCAGTAGTATCTCGTTTACTAGCGGGATGTACGAGCAGTACTTC. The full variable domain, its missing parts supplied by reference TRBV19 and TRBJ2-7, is DGGITQSPKYLFRKEGQNVTLSCEQNLNHDAMYWYRQDPGQGLRLIYYSQIVNDFQKGDIAEGYSVSREKKESFPLTVTSAQKNPTAFYLCASSISFTSGMYEQYFGPGTRLTVT.

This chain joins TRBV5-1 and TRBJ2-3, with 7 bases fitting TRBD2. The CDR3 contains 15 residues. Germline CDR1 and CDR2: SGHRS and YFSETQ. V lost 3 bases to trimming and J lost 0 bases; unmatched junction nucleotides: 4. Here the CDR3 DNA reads TGCGCCAGCAGCTCTGGGAGGGTCAGCACAGATACGCAGTATTTT. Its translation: CASSSGRVSTDTQYF.

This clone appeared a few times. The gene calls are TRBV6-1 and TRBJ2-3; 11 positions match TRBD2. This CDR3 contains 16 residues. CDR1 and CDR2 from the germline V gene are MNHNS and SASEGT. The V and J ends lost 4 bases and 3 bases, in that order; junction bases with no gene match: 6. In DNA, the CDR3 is TGTGCCAGCAGTGTTATGGTAGCGGGAGGGACAGATACGCAGTATTTT. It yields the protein CASSVMVAGGTDTQYF.

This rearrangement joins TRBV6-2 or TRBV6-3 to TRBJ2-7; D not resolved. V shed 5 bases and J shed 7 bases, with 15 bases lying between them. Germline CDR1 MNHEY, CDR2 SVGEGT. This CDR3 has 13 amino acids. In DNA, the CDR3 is TGTGCCAGCAGTCGGCCCCCCGCGCGGGAGCAGTACTTC. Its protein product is CASSRPPAREQYF.

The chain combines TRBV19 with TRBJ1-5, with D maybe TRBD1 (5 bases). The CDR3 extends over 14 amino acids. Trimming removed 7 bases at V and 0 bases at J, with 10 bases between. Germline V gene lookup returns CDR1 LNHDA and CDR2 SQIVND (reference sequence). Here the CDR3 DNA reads TGTGCCAGTACCCCGGACATTAGCAATCAGCCCCAGCATTTT. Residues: CASTPDISNQPQHF.

The CDR3 DNA follows: TGCGCCAGCAGCCAACCGGACAGGGTCCAAGAAAAACTGTTTTTT. It specifies CASSQPDRVQEKLFF. The chain uses TRBV4-1 and TRBJ1-4; TRBD1 aligns across 8 bases. This CDR3 spans 15 amino acids. V dropped 2 bases and J dropped 8; count of bases not matched to a gene: 7. CDR1 MGHRA and CDR2 YSYEKL come from the germline V gene.

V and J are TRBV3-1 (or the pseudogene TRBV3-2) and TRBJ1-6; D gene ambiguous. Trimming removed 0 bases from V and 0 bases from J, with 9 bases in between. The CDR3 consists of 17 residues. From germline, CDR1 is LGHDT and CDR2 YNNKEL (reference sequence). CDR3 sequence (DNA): TGTGCCAGCAGCCAAGACGGGATGCGCTCCTATAATTCACCCCTCCACTTT. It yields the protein CASSQDGMRSYNSPLHF.